This entry describes one T cell receptor (beta chain). The target of this receptor is not known. At one of its ends the junction is not consistent with the germline gene, which may arise from a read error. The data were taken from a study of blood T cell repertoires in COVID-19 (dated by TCRdb to 2019 to 2021). For the study in its entirety: Collaborator samples came from the United States, Italy and Spain and covered acute and convalescent phases of COVID-19. The samples were drawn from two sources: the first 160 participants of the ongoing ImmuneRACE study, and 1,000 to 1,500 subjects contributed by 6 global collaborators. The prospective study material was composed of cDNA or gDNA derived from T cells, B-cell-depleted T cells, or PBMCs. Subjects who had been exposed to COVID-19, were actively infected with it, or had recovered from it provided the deeply sampled blood TCRbeta repertoires that made up the dataset. HLA class I and class II types, where available, came from metadata supplied by the sample provider rather than from assay-based typing. A freely available public database, intended as a resource for researchers studying the immune response to SARS-CoV-2, is where the repertoires were released. Sample metadata almost always included a de-identified subject ID, COVID-19 status, age in years and sex. General study outcomes and caveats: Clinical and demographic metadata were provided uncurated, with the amount varying by source and participant.

From the cysteine through the phenylalanine, the CDR3 covers 12 amino acids. The entry retains the CDR3 DNA only, 36 bases that are in frame from base 1. CDR1 and CDR2 (ENHRY, SYGVKD) derive from the germline V gene. TCRbeta CDR3 regions were amplified from genomic DNA using the immunoSEQ Assay, a bias-controlled multiplex PCR. On the authors' methods: The number of nucleated cells in each sample was estimated by amplification of reference gene primers within the assay. To quantify the absolute abundance of each unique TCRbeta CDR3 rearrangement, sequence reads were collapsed and filtered. For each sample, productive Simpson clonality was calculated as the square root of Simpson's diversity index over productive rearrangements. TCRdb took over this immuneACCESS table, retaining in-frame rearrangements with V and J assigned. Such tables are incomplete; in checked studies, under half of the missing clones stem from an unresolved V gene, and the remainder is unexplained. D and trimming come from the DNA, and the V and J calls and clone size come from that table. The sample table records approximately 50,000 clones; about 81% of these occur just once. More than 30% of the sample belongs to the ten largest clones.

In Seattle, one collaborating source enrolled patients while the infection was active and tracked those patients longitudinally over the course of disease. Collaborating institutions collected whole blood in K2EDTA tubes following their own protocols. Collaborator samples were shipped for TCRbeta analysis as frozen whole blood, isolated PBMCs, or DNA extracted from either sample type. Sequencing input: peripheral blood. The sequence was collected from a man in his fifties or sixties with COVID-19, enrolled during active disease. The chain is made from TRBV10-3 and TRBJ1-2; 7 nucleotides in the junction match TRBD1. The CDR3: CATSGQDLDYTF. In nucleotides, the sequence is TGTGCCACCAGTGGACAGGACTTAGACTACACCTTC.